This TCR beta chain was identified during a study of T cells after yellow fever vaccination. Across the study: The SMART-Seq v4 Ultra Low Input method served to prepare the low-cell-number fractions.

This CDR3 has 16 amino acids. The germline V gene encodes CDR1 SGHAT and CDR2 FQNNGV. Trimming took off 0 bases at V and 7 bases at J, with 16 bases between the two ends. TCRdb fed the 5' RACE reads into MiXCR, producing one record per CDR3 protein. This sample has fewer than 350,000 distinct CDR3 sequences, with around 4% found just once. The sequences come from PBMCs, collected on the day of the yellow fever booster vaccination. This clonotype was sampled from a man between 18 and 35 years old who received the YFV17D yellow fever vaccine. The chain links TRBV11-2 to TRBJ2-1, with a weak D call TRBD1 (5 bases). The DNA of the CDR3 is TGTGCCAGCAGCTTAGATCCGGCAGGGTGGCGGAATGAGCAGTTCTTC. Translated, it gives CASSLDPAGWRNEQFF.